This T cell receptor (beta chain) was found in a study of blood T cell repertoires in COVID-19. Study in general: COVID-19 samples from acute and convalescent phases originated in the United States, Italy and Spain.

Profiled with immunoSEQ multiplex PCR; TCRdb holds only in-frame clones, not every one. This table has approximately 450,000 clones, approximately 90% appearing once. Participant reports of clinical history set cohort assignment. V trimming: 3 bases; J trimming: 6 bases; junction bases outside the gene matches: 8. CDR3 length: 16 amino acids. In germline, CDR1 is MNHNS, CDR2 SASEGT. The sequence was obtained from a woman younger than 30 with acute COVID-19. The sequencing sample was made of PBMCs or T cells enriched from blood (not recorded which). The chain has TRBV6-1 and TRBJ2-3, with TRBD2 matching 11 bases. The CDR3, as DNA: TGTGCCAGCAGTGAGGGGATAGCGGGAGGGTTTGATACGCAGTATTTT. Its protein is CASSEGIAGGFDTQYF.